This T cell receptor (beta chain) was sequenced during a study of T cells in Graves' hyperthyroidism and ophthalmopathy. Study-level information: Blood from the periphery was taken at initial diagnosis, before any treatment.

In its sample, this clonotype was seen many times. The antigen is undetermined. Ahead of any ophthalmopathy symptoms, the blood sample was obtained at the first diagnosis of hyperthyroidism. Study observations and caveats: The model's output predicted ophthalmopathy at a median of 6.5 months prior to onset.

RNA transcripts served as the template for amplifying TCR beta CDR3 regions. Using the HTBI primer set, a first-round RT-PCR was run on the TCR CDR3. TCRdb itself ran the multiplex PCR reads through MiXCR, one entry per CDR3 protein. The sample has approximately 360,000 distinct CDR3 sequences, roughly 14% seen once. The receptor's source is a woman younger than 35 with Graves' hyperthyroidism that later progressed to Graves' ophthalmopathy. The sequenced sample was blood.

CDR3 DNA: TGTGCCAGCAGCTCCCGACAGGGAGTGGCTGAAGCTTTCTTT. This codes for CASSSRQGVAEAFF. V usage is TRBV7-2 and J usage is TRBJ1-1, with 7 bases aligning to TRBD1. V dropped 4 bases and J dropped 6; count of bases not matched to a gene: 8. The CDR3 consists of 14 residues. CDR1 is SGHTA and CDR2 is FQGNSA in the germline V gene.